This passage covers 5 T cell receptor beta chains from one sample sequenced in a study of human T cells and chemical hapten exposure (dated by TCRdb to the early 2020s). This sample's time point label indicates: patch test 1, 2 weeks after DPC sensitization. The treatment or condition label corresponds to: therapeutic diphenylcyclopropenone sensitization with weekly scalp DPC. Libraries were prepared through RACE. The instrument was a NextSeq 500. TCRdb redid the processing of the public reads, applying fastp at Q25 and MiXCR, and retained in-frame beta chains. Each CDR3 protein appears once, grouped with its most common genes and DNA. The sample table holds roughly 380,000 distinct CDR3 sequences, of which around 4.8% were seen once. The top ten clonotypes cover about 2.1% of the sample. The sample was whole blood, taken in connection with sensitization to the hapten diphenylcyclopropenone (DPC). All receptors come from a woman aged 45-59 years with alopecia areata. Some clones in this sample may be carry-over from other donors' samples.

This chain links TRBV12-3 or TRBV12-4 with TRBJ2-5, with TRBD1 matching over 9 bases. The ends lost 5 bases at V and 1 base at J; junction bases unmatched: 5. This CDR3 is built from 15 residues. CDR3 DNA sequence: TGTGCCAGCAGTACAGGGGGCACGCCCCAAGAGACCCAGTACTTC. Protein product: CASSTGGTPQETQYF.

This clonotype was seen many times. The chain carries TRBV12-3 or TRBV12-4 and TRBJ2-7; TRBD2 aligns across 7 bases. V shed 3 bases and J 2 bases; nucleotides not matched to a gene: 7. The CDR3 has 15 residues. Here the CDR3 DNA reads TGTGCCAGCAGTTTGGGAGGGAGCACAGCCTACGAGCAGTACTTC. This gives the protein CASSLGGSTAYEQYF.

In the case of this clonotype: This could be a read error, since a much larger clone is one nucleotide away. CDR3 in DNA: TGCAGTGCCCCCTCCCGTGGACTAGTGGTAAATGAGCAGTTCTTC. Its translation is CSAPSRGLVVNEQFF. The J gene is TRBJ2-1, the V gene TRBV20-1; 7 nucleotides align to TRBD2. This CDR3 has 15 residues. V trimming: 6 bases; J trimming: 7 bases; junction bases outside the gene matches: 15. From germline, CDR1 is DFQATT and CDR2 SNEGSKA (reference sequence).

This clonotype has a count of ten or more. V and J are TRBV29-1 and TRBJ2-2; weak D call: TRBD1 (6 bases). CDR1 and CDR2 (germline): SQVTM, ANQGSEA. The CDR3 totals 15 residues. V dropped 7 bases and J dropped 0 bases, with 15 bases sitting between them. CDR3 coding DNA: TGCAGCGCTAACCTACAGGGATCGAACACCGGGGAGCTGTTTTTT. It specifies CSANLQGSNTGELFF.

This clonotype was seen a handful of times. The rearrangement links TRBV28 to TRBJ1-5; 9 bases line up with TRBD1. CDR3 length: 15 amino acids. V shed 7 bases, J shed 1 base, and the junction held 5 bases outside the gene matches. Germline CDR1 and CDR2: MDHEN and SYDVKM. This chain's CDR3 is CASNTGQGSNQPQHF. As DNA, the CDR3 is TGTGCCAGCAACACGGGACAGGGAAGCAATCAGCCCCAGCATTTT.